This T cell receptor (beta chain) emerged from a study of shared clonotypes between healthy human individuals. Whole-study results and caveats: Non-shared clonotypes were found to have lower generation probabilities than the clonotypes that were shared by all four of the sorted-subset donors.

Some clones are missing from TCRdb's copy, which holds only in-frame ones; the method was immunoSEQ multiplex PCR. The table includes over a million clones, about 75% detected once. Unmatched junction bases numbered 4, after V lost 0 bases and J lost 1 base. CDR3 length: 16 amino acids. CDR1 and CDR2 (germline): MNHEY, SVGAGI. Comments on this clone: The antigen is undetermined. At the DNA level, this CDR3 is encoded by other sequences in the same sample as well.

Sample: memory CD4+ T cells sorted from blood. Described subset: CD45RA-negative fraction. This rearrangement joins TRBV6-5 to TRBJ2-3; TRBD2 matches at 7 bases. This clonotype originated in a man aged 18-30 years in good health. The CDR3 nucleotides are TGTGCCAGCAGTTACTCGAATCGGGGGGGCACAGATACGCAGTATTTT. It codes for CASSYSNRGGTDTQYF.